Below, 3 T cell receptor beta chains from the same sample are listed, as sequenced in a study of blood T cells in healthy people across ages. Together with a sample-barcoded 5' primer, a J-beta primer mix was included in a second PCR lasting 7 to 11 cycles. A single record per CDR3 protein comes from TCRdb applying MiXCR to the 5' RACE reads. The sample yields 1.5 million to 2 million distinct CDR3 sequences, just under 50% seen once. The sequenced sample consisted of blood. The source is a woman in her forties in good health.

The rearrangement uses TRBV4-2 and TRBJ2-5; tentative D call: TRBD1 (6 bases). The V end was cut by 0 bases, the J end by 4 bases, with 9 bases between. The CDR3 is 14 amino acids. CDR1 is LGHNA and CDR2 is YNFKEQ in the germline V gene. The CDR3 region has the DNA TGTGCCAGCAGCCAAGACGCACAGGGAGAGACCCAGTACTTC. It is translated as CASSQDAQGETQYF.

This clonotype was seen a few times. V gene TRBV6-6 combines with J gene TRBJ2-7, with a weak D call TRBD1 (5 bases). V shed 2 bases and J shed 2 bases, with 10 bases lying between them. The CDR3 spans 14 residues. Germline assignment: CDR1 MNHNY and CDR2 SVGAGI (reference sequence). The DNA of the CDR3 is TGTGCCAGCAGTTACGACAGAACAGCCTACGAGCAGTACTTC. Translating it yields CASSYDRTAYEQYF.

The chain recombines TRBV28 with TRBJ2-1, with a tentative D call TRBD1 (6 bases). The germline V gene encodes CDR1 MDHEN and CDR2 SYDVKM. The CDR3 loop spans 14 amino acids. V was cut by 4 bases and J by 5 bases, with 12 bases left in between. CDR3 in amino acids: CASSWQGPNNEQFF. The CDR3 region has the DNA TGTGCCAGCAGTTGGCAGGGGCCAAACAATGAGCAGTTCTTC.